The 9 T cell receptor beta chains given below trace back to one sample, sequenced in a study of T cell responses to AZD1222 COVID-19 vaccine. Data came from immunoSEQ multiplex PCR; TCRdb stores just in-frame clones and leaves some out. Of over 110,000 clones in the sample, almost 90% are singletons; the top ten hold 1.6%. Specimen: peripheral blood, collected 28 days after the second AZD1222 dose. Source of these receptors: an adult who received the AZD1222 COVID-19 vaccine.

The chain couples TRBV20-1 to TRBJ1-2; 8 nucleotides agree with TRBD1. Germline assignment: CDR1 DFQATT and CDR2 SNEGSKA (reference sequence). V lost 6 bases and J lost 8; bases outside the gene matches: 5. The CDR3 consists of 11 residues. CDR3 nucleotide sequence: TGCAGTGCGCCCAGGGGGCTAGGCTACACCTTC. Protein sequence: CSAPRGLGYTF.

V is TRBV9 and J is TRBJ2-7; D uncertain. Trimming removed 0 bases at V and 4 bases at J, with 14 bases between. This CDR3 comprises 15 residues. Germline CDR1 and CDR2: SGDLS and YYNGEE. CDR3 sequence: CASSVGATYEYEQYF. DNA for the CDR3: TGTGCCAGCAGCGTAGGGGCTACGTACGAATACGAGCAGTACTTC.

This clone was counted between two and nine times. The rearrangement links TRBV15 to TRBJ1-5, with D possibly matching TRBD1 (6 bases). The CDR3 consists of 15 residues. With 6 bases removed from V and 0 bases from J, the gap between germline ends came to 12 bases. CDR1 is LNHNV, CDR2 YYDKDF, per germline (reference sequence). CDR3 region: CATSEYRASNQPQHF. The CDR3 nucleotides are TGTGCCACCAGTGAATACAGGGCTAGCAATCAGCCCCAGCATTTT.

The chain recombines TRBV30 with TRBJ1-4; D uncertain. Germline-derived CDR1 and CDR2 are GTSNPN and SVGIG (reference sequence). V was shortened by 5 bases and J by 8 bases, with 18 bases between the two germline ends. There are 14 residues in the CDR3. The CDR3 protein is CAWGRAKLGEKLFF. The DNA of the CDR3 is TGTGCCTGGGGTCGGGCCAAGCTGGGGGAAAAACTGTTTTTT.

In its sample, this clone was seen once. The DNA of the CDR3 is TGTGCCAGCAGTCCCCCGGGTAACTATGGCTACACCTTC. It is translated as CASSPPGNYGYTF. V usage is TRBV6-5 and J usage is TRBJ1-2, with D unclear. CDR1 is MNHEY and CDR2 is SVGAGI in the germline V gene. V was trimmed by 5 bases and J by 1 base, leaving 8 bases between them. The CDR3 spans 13 residues.

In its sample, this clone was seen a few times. The CDR3 loop reads CASSAQGRTGELFF. As DNA, the CDR3 is TGTGCCAGCAGTGCACAGGGCCGCACCGGGGAGCTGTTTTTT. The genes are TRBV2 and TRBJ2-2; TRBD1 is a possible D gene (6 bases). Trimming cost V 4 bases and J 4 bases, with 10 bases left between them. This CDR3 is 14 amino acids long. CDR1 and CDR2 (germline): SNHLY, FYNNEI. The variable domain in full, with the rest retrieved from reference TRBV2 and TRBJ2-2, is EPEVTQTPSHQVTQMGQEVILRCVPISNHLYFYWYRQILGQKVEFLVSFYNNEISEKSEIFDDQFSVERPDGSNFTLKIRSTKLEDSAMYFCASSAQGRTGELFFGEGSRLTVL.

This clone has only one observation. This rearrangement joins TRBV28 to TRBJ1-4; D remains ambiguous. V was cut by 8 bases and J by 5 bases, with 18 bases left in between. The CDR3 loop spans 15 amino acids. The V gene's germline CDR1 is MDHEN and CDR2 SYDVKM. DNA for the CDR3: TGTGCCAGCCAGTTTCTCCAGGAAGGAAATGAAAAACTGTTTTTT. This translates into CASQFLQEGNEKLFF.

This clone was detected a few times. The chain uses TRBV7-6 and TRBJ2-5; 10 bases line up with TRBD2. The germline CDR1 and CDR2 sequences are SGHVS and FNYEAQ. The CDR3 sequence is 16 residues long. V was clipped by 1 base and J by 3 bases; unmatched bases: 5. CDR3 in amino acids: CASSLEFSGREETQYF. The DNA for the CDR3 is TGTGCCAGCAGCTTAGAATTCAGCGGGAGGGAAGAGACCCAGTACTTC.

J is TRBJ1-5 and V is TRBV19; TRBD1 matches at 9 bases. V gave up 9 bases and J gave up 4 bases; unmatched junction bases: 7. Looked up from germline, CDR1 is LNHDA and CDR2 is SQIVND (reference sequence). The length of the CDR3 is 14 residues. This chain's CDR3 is CASSGTGINQPQHF. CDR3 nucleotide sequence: TGTGCCAGCTCCGGGACAGGGATTAATCAGCCCCAGCATTTT.